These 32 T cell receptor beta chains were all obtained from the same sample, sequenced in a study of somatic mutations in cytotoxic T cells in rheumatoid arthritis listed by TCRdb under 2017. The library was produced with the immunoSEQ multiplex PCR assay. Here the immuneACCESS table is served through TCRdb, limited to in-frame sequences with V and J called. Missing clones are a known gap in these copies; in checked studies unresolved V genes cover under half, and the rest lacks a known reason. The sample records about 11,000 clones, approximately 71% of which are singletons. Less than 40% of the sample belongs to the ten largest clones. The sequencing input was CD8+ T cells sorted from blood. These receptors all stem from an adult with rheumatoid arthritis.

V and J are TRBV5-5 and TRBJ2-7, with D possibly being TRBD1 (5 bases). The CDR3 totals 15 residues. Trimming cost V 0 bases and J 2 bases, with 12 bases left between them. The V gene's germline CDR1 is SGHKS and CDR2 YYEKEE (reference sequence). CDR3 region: CASSLEWLGAYEQYF. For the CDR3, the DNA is TGTGCCAGCAGCTTGGAATGGCTAGGGGCCTACGAGCAGTACTTC. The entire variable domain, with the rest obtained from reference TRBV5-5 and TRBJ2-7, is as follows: DAGVTQSPTHLIKTRGQQVTLRCSPISGHKSVSWYQQVLGQGPQFIFQYYEKEERGRGNFPDRFSARQFPNYSSELNVNALLLGDSALYLCASSLEWLGAYEQYFGPGTRLTVT.

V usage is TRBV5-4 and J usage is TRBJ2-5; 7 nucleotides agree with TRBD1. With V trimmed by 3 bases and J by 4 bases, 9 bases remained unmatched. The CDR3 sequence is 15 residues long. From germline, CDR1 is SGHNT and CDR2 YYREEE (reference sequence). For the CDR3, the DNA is TGTGCCAGCAGCTCCGGGACAGAGTTGTTAGAGACCCAGTACTTC. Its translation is CASSSGTELLETQYF.

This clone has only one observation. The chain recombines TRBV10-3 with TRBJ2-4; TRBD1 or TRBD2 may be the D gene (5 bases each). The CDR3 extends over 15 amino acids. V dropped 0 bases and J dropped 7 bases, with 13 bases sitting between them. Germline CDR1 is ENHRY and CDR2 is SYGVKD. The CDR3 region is CAISESLGRENIQYF. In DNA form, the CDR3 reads TGTGCCATCAGTGAGTCGCTCGGCAGGGAGAACATTCAGTACTTC.

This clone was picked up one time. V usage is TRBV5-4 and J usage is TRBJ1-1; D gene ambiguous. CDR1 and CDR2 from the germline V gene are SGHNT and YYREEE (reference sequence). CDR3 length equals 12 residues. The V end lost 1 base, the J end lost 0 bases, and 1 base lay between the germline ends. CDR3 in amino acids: CASSLMNTEAFF. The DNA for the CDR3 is TGTGCCAGCAGCTTGATGAACACTGAAGCTTTCTTT.

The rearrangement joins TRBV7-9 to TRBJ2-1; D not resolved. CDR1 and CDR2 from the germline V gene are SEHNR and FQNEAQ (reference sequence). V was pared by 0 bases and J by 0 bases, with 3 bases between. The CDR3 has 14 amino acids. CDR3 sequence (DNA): TGTGCCAGCAGCTTAGCAAGCTCCTACAATGAGCAGTTCTTC. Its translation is CASSLASSYNEQFF. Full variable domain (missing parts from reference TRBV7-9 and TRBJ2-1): DTGVSQNPRHKITKRGQNVTFRCDPISEHNRLYWYRQTLGQGPEFLTYFQNEAQLEKSRLLSDRFSAERPKGSFSTLEIQRTEQGDSAMYLCASSLASSYNEQFFGPGTRLTVL.

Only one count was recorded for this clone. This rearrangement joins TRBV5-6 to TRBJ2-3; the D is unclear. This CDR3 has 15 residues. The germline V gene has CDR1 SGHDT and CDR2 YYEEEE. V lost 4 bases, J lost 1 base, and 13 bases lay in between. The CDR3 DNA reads TGTGCCAGCAGCCAGGACCAAAAACGCACAGATACGCAGTATTTT. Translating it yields CASSQDQKRTDTQYF.

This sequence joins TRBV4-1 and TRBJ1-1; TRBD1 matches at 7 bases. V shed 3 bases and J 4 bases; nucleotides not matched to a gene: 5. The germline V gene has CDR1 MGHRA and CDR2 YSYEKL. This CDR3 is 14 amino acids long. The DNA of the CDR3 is TGCGCCAGCAGCCACAGGGAGGGGGCCACTGAAGCTTTCTTT. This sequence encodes CASSHREGATEAFF.

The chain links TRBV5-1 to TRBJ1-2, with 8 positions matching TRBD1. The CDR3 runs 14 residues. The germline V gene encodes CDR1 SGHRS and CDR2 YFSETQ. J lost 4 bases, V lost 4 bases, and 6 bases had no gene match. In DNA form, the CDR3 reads TGCGCCAGCAGCCCGTCGGGACAGGCCTATGGCTACACCTTC. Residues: CASSPSGQAYGYTF.

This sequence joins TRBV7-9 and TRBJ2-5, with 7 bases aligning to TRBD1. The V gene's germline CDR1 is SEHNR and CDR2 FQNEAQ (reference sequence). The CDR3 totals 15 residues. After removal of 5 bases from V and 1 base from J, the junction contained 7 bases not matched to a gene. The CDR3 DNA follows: TGTGCCAGCAGCGATAATGACAGGGCCCAAGAGACCCAGTACTTC. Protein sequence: CASSDNDRAQETQYF.

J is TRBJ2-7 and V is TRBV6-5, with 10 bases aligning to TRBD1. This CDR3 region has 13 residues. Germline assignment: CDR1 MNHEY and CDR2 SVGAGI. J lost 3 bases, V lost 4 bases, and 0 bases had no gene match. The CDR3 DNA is TGTGCCAGCAGTTGGACAGGGGGCTACGAGCAGTACTTC. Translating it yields CASSWTGGYEQYF.

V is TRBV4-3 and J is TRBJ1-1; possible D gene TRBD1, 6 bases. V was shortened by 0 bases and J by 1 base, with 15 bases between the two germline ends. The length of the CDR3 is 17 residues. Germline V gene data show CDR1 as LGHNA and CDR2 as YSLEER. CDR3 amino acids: CASSQDRAGATNTEAFF. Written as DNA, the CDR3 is TGCGCCAGCAGCCAAGATCGGGCAGGGGCGACGAACACTGAAGCTTTCTTT.

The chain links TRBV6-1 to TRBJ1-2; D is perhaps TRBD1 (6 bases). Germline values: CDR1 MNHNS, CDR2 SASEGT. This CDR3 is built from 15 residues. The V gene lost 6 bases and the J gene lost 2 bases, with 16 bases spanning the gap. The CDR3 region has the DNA TGTGCCAGCAGCGTTGATACAGGGAGCAACTATGGCTACACCTTC. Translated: CASSVDTGSNYGYTF.

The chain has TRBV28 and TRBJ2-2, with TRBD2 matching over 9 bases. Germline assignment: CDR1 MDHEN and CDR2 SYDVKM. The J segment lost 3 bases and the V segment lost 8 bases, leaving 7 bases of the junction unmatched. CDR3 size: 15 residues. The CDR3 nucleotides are TGTGCCAGCCTTAGCGGGGGCCATTACACCGGGGAGCTGTTTTTT. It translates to CASLSGGHYTGELFF.

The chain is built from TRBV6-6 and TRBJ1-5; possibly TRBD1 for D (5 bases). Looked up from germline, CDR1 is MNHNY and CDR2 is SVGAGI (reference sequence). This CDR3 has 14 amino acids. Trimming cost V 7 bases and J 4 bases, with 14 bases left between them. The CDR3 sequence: CASTLGGVNQPQHF. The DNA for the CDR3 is TGTGCCAGCACTCTCGGGGGGGTAAATCAGCCCCAGCATTTT.

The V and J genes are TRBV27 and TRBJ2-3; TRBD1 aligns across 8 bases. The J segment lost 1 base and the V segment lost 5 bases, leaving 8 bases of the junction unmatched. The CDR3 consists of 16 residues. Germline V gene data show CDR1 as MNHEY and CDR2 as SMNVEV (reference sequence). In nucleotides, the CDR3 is TGTGCCAGCAGTCCCCCGACAGGGGCGGGCACAGATACGCAGTATTTT. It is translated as CASSPPTGAGTDTQYF.

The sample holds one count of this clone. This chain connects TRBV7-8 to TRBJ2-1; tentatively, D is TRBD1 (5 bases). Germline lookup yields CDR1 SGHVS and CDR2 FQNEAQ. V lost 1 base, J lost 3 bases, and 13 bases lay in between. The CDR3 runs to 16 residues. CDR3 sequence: CASSLVQGPSYNEQFF. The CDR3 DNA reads TGTGCCAGCAGCTTAGTTCAGGGTCCTAGCTACAATGAGCAGTTCTTC. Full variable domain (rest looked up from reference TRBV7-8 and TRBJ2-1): GAGVSQSPRYKVAKRGQDVALRCDPISGHVSLFWYQQALGQGPEFLTYFQNEAQLDKSGLPSDRFFAERPEGSVSTLKIQRTQQEDSAVYLCASSLVQGPSYNEQFFGPGTRLTVL.

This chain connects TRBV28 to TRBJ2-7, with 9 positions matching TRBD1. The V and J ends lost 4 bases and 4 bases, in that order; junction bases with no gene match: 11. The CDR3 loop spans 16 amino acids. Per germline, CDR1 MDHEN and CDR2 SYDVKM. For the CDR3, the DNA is TGTGCCAGCAGTTCGCCTCCCGGGACAGGGTCTTACGAGCAGTACTTC. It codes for CASSSPPGTGSYEQYF.

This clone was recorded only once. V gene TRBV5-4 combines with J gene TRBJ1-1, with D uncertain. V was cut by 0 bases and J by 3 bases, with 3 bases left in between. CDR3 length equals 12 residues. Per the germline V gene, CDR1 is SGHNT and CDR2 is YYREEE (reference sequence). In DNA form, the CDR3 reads TGTGCCAGCAGCTTGGCAGACACTGAAGCTTTCTTT. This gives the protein CASSLADTEAFF.

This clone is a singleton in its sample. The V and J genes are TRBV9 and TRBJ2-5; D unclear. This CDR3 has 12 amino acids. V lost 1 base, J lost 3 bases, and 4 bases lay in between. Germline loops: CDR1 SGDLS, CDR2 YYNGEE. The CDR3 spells CASSVREETQYF. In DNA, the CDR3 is TGTGCCAGCAGCGTAAGGGAAGAGACCCAGTACTTC.

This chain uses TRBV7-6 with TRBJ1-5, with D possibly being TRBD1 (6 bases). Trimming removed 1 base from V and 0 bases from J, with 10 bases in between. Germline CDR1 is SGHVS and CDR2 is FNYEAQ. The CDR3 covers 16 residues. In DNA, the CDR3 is TGTGCCAGCAGCTTAGGGGTCAGGGGTAGCAATCAGCCCCAGCATTTT. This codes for CASSLGVRGSNQPQHF.

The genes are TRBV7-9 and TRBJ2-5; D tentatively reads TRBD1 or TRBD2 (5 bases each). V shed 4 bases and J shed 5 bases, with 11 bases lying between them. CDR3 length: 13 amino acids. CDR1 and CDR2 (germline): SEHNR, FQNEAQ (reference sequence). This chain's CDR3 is CASSWDPWETQYF. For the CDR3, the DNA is TGTGCCAGCAGCTGGGACCCCTGGGAGACCCAGTACTTC.

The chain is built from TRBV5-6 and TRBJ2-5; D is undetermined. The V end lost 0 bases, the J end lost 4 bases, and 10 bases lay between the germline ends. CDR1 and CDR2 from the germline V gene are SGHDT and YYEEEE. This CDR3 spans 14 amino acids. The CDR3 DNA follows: TGTGCCAGCAGCTTGGGTTCGAGTAGAGAGACCCAGTACTTC. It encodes CASSLGSSRETQYF.

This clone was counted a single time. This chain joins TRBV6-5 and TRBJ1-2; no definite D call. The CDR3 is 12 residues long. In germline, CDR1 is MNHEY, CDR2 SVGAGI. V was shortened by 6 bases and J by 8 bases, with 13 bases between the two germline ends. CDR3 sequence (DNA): TGTGCCAGCAGGGAAACTACTGGCGGCTACACCTTC. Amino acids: CASRETTGGYTF.

The CDR3 here is CASSEGTGTATNEKLFF. The CDR3 nucleotides read TGTGCCAGCAGTGAAGGGACAGGGACTGCAACTAATGAAAAACTGTTTTTT. The chain has TRBV6-1 and TRBJ1-4; TRBD1 agrees at 8 bases. CDR1 and CDR2 (germline): MNHNS, SASEGT. The CDR3 length is 17 residues. V lost 1 base, J lost 0 bases, and 4 bases stayed unmatched.

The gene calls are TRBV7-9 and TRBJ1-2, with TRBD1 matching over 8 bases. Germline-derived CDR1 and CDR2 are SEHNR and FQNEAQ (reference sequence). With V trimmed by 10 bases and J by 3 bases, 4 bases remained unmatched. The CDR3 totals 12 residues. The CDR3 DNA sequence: TGTGCCACGACAGGGGACGACTATGGCTACACCTTC. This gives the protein CATTGDDYGYTF.

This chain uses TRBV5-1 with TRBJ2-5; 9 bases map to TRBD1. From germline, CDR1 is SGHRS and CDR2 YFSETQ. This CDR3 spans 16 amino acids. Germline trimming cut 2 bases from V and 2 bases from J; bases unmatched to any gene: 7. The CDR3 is CASSLGPGQGQETQYF. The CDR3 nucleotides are TGCGCCAGCAGCTTAGGACCGGGACAGGGACAAGAGACCCAGTACTTC.

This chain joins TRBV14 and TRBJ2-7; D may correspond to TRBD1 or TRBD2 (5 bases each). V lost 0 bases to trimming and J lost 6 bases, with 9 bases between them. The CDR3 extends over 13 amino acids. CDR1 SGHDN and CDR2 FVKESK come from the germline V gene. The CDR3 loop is CASSQDPGSEQYF. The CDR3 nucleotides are TGTGCCAGCAGCCAAGATCCAGGGAGCGAGCAGTACTTC.

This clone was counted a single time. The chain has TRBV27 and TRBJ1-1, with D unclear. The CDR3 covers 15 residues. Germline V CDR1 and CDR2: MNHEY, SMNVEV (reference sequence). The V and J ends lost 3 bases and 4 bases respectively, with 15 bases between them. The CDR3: CASSFVVSIGTEAFF. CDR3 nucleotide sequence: TGTGCCAGCAGTTTCGTCGTCTCAATAGGCACTGAAGCTTTCTTT.

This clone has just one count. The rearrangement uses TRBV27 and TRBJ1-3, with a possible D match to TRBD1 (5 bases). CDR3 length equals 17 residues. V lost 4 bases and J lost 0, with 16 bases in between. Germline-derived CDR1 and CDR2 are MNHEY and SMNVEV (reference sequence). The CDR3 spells CASSSHTLGVSGNTIYF. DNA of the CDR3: TGTGCCAGCAGTTCGCATACGCTGGGGGTCTCTGGAAACACCATATATTTT.

CDR3 sequence reads: CASNLGSDTQYF. The CDR3 region has the DNA TGTGCCAGCAACCTAGGTTCAGATACGCAGTATTTT. The chain carries TRBV28 and TRBJ2-3; D is uncertain. Germline CDR1 and CDR2: MDHEN and SYDVKM. There are 12 residues in the CDR3. V lost 7 bases and J 4 bases, leaving 9 bases between the germline ends.

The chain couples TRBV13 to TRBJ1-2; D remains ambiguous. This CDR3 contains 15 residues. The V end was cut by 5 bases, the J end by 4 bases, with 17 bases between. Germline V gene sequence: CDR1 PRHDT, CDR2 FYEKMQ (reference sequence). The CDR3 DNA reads TGTGCCAGCAGCGGACCTCGGGGAGCCGGCTATGGCTACACCTTC. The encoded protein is CASSGPRGAGYGYTF.

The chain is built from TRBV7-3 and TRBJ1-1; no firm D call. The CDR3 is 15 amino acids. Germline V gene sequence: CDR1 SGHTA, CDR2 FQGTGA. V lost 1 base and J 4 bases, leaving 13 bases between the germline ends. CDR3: CASSLIAVRTTEAFF. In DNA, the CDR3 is TGTGCCAGCAGCTTAATTGCAGTAAGAACCACTGAAGCTTTCTTT.